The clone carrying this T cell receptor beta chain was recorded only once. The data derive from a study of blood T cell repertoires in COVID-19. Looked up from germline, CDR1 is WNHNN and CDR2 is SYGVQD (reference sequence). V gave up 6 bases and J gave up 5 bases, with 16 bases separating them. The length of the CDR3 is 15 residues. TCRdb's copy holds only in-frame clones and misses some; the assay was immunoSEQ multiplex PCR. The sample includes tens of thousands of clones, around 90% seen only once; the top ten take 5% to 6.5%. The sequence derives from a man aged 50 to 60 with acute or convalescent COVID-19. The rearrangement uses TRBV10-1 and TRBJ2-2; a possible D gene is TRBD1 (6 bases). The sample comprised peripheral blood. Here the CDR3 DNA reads TGCGCCAGCAGCATGAGGGCAGGGGATACCGGGGAGCTGTTTTTT. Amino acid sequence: CASSMRAGDTGELFF.